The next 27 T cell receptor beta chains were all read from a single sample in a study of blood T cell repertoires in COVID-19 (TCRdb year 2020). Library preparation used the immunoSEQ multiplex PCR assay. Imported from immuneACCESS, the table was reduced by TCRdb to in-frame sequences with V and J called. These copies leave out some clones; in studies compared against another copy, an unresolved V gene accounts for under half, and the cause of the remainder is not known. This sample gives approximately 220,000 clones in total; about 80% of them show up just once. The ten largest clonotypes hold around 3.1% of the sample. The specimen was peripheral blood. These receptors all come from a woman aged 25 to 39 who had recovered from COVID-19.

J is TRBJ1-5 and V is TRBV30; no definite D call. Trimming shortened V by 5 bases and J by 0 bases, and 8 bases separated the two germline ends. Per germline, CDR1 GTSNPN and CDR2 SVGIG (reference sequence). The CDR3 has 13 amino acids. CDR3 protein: CAWGSDSNQPQHF. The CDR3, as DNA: TGTGCCTGGGGCAGCGATAGCAATCAGCCCCAGCATTTT.

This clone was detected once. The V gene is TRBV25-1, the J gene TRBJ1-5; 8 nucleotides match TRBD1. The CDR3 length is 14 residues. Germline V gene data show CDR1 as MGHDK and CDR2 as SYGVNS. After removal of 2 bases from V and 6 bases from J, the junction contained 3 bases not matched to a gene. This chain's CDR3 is CASSEGQGGQPQHF. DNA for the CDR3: TGTGCCAGCAGTGAAGGACAGGGTGGTCAGCCCCAGCATTTT. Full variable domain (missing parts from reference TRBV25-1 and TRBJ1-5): EADIYQTPRYLVIGTGKKITLECSQTMGHDKMYWYQQDPGMELHLIHYSYGVNSTEKGDLSSESTVSRIRTEHFPLTLESARPSHTSQYLCASSEGQGGQPQHFGDGTRLSIL.

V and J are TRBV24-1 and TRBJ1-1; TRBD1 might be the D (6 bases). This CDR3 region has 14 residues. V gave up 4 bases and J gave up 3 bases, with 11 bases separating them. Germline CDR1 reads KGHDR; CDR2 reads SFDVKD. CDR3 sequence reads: CATSEGAGDTEAFF. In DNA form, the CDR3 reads TGTGCCACCAGTGAGGGGGCTGGGGACACTGAAGCTTTCTTT.

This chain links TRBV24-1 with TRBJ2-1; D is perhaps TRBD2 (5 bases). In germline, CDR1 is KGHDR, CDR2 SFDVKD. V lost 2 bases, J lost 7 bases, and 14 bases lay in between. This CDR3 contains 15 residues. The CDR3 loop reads CATSDSGTTGNEQFF. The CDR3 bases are TGTGCCACCAGTGATTCTGGCACAACGGGGAATGAGCAGTTCTTC.

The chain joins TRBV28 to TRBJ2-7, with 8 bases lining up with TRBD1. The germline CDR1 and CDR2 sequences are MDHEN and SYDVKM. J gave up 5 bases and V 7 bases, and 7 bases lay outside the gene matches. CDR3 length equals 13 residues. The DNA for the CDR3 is TGTGCCAGCATAGACAGGGGTTCGAACGAGCAGTACTTC. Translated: CASIDRGSNEQYF. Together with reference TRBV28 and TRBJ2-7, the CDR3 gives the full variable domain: DVKVTQSSRYLVKRTGEKVFLECVQDMDHENMFWYRQDPGLGLRLIYFSYDVKMKEKGDIPEGYSVSREKKERFSLILESASTNQTSMYLCASIDRGSNEQYFGPGTRLTVT.

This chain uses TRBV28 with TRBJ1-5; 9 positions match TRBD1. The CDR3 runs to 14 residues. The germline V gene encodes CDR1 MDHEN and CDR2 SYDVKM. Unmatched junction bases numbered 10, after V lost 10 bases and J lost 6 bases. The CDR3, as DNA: TGTGCCACCCACACCGGGACAGGGTCTCAGCCCCAGCATTTT. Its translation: CATHTGTGSQPQHF.

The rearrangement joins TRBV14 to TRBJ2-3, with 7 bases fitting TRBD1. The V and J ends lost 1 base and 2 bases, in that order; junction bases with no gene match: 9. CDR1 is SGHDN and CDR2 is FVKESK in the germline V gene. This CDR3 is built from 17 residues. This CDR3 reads CASSQVYRGPTTDTQYF. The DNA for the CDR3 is TGTGCCAGCAGCCAAGTGTACAGGGGTCCTACCACAGATACGCAGTATTTT.

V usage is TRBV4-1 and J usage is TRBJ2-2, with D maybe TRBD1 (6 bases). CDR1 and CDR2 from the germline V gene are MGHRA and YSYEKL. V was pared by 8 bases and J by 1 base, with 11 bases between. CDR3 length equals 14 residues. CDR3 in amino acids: CASARGLNTGELFF. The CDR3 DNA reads TGCGCCAGCGCCAGGGGCCTGAACACCGGGGAGCTGTTTTTT.

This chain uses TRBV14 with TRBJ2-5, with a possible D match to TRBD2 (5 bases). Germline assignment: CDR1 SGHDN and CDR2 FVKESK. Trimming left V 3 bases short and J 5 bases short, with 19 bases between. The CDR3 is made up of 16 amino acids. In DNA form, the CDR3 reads TGTGCCAGCAGCCAGGGTAGCCGGGTCCGGAGGGAGACCCAGTACTTC. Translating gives CASSQGSRVRRETQYF.

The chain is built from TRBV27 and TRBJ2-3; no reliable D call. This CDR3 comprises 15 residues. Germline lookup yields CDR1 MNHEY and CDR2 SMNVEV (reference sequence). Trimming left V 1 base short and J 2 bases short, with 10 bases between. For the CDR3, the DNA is TGTGCCAGCAGTTTATTTAGCCCTCACACAGATACGCAGTATTTT. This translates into CASSLFSPHTDTQYF.

The CDR3 DNA sequence: TGTGCCAGCAGTGAAGGTGGGACAGTGAACACTGAAGCTTTCTTT. It encodes CASSEGGTVNTEAFF. The chain carries TRBV25-1 and TRBJ1-1, with TRBD1 identical over 7 bases. V dropped 2 bases and J dropped 0; count of bases not matched to a gene: 3. Looked up from germline, CDR1 is MGHDK and CDR2 is SYGVNS. CDR3 length: 15 residues.

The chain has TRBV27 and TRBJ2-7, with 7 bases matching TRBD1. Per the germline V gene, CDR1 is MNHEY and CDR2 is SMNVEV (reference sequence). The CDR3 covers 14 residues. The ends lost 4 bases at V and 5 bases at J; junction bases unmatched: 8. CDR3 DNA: TGTGCCAGCAGTTCAGCCGGGACAGCGAACGAGCAGTACTTC. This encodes CASSSAGTANEQYF.

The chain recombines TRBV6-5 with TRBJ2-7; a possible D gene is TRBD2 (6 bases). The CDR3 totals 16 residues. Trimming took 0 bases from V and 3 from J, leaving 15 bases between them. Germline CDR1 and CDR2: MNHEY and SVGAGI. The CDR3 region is CASSYSWPPEGYEQYF. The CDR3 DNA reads TGTGCCAGCAGTTACTCATGGCCGCCGGAGGGCTACGAGCAGTACTTC.

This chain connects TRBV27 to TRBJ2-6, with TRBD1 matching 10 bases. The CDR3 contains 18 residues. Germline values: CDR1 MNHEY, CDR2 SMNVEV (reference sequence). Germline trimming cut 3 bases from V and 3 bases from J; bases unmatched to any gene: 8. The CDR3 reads CASSFPSDRGRGANVLTF. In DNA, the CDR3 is TGTGCCAGCAGTTTCCCTTCCGACAGGGGGCGTGGGGCCAACGTCCTGACTTTC.

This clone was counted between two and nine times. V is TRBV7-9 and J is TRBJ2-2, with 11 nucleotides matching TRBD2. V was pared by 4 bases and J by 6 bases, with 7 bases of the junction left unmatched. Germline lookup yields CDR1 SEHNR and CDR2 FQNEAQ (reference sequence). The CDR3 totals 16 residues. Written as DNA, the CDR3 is TGTGCCAGCAGCTCTCCTCTAGCGGGAGGACCCGGGGAGCTGTTTTTT. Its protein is CASSSPLAGGPGELFF.

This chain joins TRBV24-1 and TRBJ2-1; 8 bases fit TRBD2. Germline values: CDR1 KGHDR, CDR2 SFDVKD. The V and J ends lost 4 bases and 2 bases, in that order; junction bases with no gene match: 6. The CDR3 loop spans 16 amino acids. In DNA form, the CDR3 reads TGTGCCACCAGTGACCTTAGCGGGACCGCCTACAATGAGCAGTTCTTC. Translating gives CATSDLSGTAYNEQFF.

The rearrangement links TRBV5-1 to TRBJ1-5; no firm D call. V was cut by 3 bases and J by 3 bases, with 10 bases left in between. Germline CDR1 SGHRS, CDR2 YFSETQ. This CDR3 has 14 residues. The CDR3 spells CASSYSGFNQPQHF. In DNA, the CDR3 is TGCGCCAGCAGCTACTCGGGGTTCAATCAGCCCCAGCATTTT.

CDR3 sequence reads: CASSLETRSGETQYF. Here the CDR3 DNA reads TGTGCCAGCAGCCTGGAGACCCGGTCGGGGGAGACCCAGTACTTC. The gene calls are TRBV5-5 and TRBJ2-5, with TRBD2 as a possible D gene (5 bases). The V gene lost 4 bases and the J gene lost 5 bases, with 18 bases spanning the gap. The germline gives CDR1 SGHKS, CDR2 YYEKEE (reference sequence). The CDR3 is 15 residues long.

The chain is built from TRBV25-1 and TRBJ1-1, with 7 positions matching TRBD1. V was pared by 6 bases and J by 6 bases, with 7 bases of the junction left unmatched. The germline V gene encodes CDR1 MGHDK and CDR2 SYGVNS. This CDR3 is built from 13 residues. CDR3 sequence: CASSLTGAAEAFF. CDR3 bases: TGTGCCAGCAGCCTCACAGGGGCGGCTGAAGCTTTCTTT. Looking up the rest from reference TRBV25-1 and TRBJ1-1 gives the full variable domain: EADIYQTPRYLVIGTGKKITLECSQTMGHDKMYWYQQDPGMELHLIHYSYGVNSTEKGDLSSESTVSRIRTEHFPLTLESARPSHTSQYLCASSLTGAAEAFFGQGTRLTVV.

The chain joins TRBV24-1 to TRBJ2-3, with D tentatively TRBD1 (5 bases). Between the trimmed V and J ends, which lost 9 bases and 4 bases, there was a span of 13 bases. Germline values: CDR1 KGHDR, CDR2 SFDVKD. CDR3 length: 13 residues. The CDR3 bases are TGTGCCACCCTCTCGACAGAGTCAGATACGCAGTATTTT. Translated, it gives CATLSTESDTQYF.

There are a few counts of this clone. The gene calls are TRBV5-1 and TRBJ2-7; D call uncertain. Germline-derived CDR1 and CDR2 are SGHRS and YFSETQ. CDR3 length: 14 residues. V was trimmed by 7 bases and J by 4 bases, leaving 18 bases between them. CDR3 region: CASSLEPTYYEQYF. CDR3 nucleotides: TGCGCCAGCTCCCTAGAGCCGACCTATTACGAGCAGTACTTC.

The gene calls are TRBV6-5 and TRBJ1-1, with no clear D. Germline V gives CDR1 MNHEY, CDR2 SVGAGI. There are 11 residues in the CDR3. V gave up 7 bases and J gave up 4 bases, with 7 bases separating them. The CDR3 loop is CASISSTEAFF. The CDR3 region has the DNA TGTGCCAGCATTTCGAGCACTGAAGCTTTCTTT.

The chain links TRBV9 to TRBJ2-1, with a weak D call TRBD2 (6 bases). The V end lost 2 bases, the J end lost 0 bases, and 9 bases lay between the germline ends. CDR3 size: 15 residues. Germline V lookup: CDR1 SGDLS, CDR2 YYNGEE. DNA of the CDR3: TGTGCCAGCAGCGTGGGGACTGCCTCCTACAATGAGCAGTTCTTC. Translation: CASSVGTASYNEQFF.

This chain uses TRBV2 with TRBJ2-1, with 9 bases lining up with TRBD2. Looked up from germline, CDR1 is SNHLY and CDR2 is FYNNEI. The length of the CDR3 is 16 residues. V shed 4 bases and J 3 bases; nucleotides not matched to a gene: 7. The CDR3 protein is CASSAEGLAVYNEQFF. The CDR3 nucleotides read TGTGCCAGCAGTGCCGAGGGACTAGCTGTCTACAATGAGCAGTTCTTC.

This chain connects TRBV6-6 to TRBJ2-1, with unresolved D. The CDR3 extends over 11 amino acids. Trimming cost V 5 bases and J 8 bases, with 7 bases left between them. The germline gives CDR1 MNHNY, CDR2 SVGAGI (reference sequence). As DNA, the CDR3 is TGTGCCAGCAGTCCCCTCTATGAGCAGTTCTTC. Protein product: CASSPLYEQFF.

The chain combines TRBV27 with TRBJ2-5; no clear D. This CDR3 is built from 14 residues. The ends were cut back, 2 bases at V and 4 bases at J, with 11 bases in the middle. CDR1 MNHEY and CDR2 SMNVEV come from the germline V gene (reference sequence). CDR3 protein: CASSLRPGAETQYF. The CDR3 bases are TGTGCCAGCAGTTTACGCCCGGGTGCAGAGACCCAGTACTTC.

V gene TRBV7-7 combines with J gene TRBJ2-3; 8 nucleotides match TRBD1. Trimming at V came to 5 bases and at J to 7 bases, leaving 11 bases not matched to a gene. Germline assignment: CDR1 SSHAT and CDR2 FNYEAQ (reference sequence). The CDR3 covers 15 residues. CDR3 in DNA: TGTGCCAGCAGCGGGGACAGGACCGGCCGGAATACGCAGTATTTT. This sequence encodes CASSGDRTGRNTQYF.